This T cell receptor (beta chain) comes out of a study of blood T cell repertoires in COVID-19. Some clones are missing from TCRdb's copy, which holds only in-frame ones; the method was immunoSEQ multiplex PCR. The sample gives more than 300,000 clones, around 90% of which show up once; approximately 5% is in the top ten. Source material: PBMCs or T cells enriched from blood (not recorded which). The sequence derives from a woman under 40 who had recovered from COVID-19.

The CDR3, as DNA: TGTGCCAGCAGCGCCGCGGGGTCCCCCTACAATGAGCAGTTCTTC. It is translated as CASSAAGSPYNEQFF. The chain couples TRBV5-6 to TRBJ2-1, with D tentatively TRBD2 (6 bases). CDR3 length: 15 residues. The germline V and J ends were trimmed by 4 bases and 2 bases, with 13 bases remaining between them. From germline, CDR1 is SGHDT and CDR2 YYEEEE.